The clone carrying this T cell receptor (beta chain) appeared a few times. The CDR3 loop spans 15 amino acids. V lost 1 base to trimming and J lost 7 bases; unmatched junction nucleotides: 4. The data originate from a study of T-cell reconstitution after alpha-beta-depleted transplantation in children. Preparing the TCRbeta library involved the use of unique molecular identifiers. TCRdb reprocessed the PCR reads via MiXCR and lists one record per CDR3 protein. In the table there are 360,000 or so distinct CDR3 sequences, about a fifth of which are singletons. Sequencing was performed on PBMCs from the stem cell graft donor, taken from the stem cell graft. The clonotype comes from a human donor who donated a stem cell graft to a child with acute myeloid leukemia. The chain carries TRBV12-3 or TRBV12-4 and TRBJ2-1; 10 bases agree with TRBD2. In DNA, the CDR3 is TGTGCCAGCAGTTTAGAAGCGGGAGGGGGTAATGAGCAGTTCTTC. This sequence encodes CASSLEAGGGNEQFF.